This T cell receptor beta chain originates from a study of blood T cells in healthy people across ages. Primers used in a second PCR of about 6 to 11 cycles were a sample-barcoded 5' primer and a J-beta primer mix. TCRdb called the 5' RACE reads again in MiXCR, with one record for every CDR3 protein. The data show 800,000 to 950,000 distinct CDR3 sequences, 25% to 30% seen once. This clonotype was counted a few times. Antigen unknown. Notes on the study in general: Diversity estimated from one million T cells was considered an underestimate. The fall in TCR beta diversity per million T cells was roughly linear with age.

Extraction of total RNA produced a minimum of 5.5 micrograms from each sample. The CDR3 loop spans 15 amino acids. Trimming stripped 5 bases from V and 4 bases from J, with 15 bases between. Per the germline V gene, CDR1 is MNHEY and CDR2 is SMNVEV (reference sequence). The same data also went into a second study, on T cells of mothers and their children.

This receptor was taken from a woman between 35 and 50 years old in good health. Sequenced: blood. The rearrangement uses TRBV27 and TRBJ2-1; D might be TRBD2 (6 bases). The CDR3 spells CASSLRGVRYNEQFF. CDR3 sequence (DNA): TGTGCCAGCAGTCTCCGCGGGGTGAGGTACAATGAGCAGTTCTTC.